This record concerns one T cell receptor beta chain sequence. Its cognate antigen is unknown. These data belong to a study of cytomegalovirus exposure and HLA in healthy donors. Study-wide points: The authors enumerated 164 TCR beta chains as linked to cytomegalovirus.

Trimming cost V 7 bases and J 3 bases; bases outside gene matches: 6. The CDR3 spans 14 residues. Germline CDR1 MNHNY, CDR2 SVGAGI (reference sequence). Produced via immunoSEQ multiplex PCR; TCRdb's table is partial and in-frame only. This table holds 120,000 to 150,000 clones, 86% found once. The sequence derives from a man aged 18 to 30 in good health and CMV-seronegative. The sequenced sample was PBMCs. The V and J genes are TRBV6-6 and TRBJ1-2, with 9 bases aligning to TRBD1. CDR3 nucleotides: TGTGCCAGCAACCCGGACAGGGGCTACTATGGCTACACCTTC. The encoded protein is CASNPDRGYYGYTF.